These 10 T cell receptor beta chains originate from one sample sequenced in a study of T-cell reconstitution after alpha-beta-depleted transplantation in children. Preparation of the TCRbeta library used unique molecular identifiers. From the PCR reads, TCRdb called clonotypes with MiXCR, one entry per CDR3 protein. This table has approximately 240,000 distinct CDR3 sequences, approximately 9.8% appearing once. The material sequenced was PBMCs from the stem cell graft donor, taken from the stem cell graft. The receptors were sampled from a human donor who donated a stem cell graft to a child with SCID.

The rearrangement joins TRBV10-3 to TRBJ1-4; weak D call: TRBD1 (5 bases). V lost 0 bases and J 8 bases, leaving 13 bases between the germline ends. Germline CDR1 ENHRY, CDR2 SYGVKD. The length of the CDR3 is 15 residues. Written as DNA, the CDR3 is TGTGCCATCAGTGAGTCGGAGGGGACTGAGGAAAAACTGTTTTTT. Translation: CAISESEGTEEKLFF.

This CDR3 is CASSLIEDRFYNEQFF. The CDR3 DNA sequence: TGTGCCAGCAGCCTAATCGAAGACAGGTTCTACAATGAGCAGTTCTTC. The V and J genes are TRBV7-6 and TRBJ2-1; D may be TRBD1 (6 bases). From germline, CDR1 is SGHVS and CDR2 FNYEAQ. This CDR3 contains 16 residues. Trimming removed 5 bases from V and 3 bases from J, with 17 bases in between.

This clonotype was recorded many times. The chain recombines TRBV20-1 with TRBJ1-1; D might be TRBD1 (6 bases). Germline V gene data show CDR1 as DFQATT and CDR2 as SNEGSKA (reference sequence). The V end was cut by 0 bases, the J end by 5 bases, with 13 bases between. The CDR3 runs to 14 residues. CDR3 in amino acids: CSARDGRGDTEAFF. DNA of the CDR3: TGCAGTGCTAGAGATGGCAGGGGAGATACTGAAGCTTTCTTT.

Note on this clonotype: This may arise from a read error, as a much more abundant clone is one base away. The gene calls are TRBV27 and TRBJ2-5; 7 nucleotides match TRBD2. The CDR3 spans 18 residues. Germline V gene data show CDR1 as MNHEY and CDR2 as SMNVEV (reference sequence). CDR3 region: CTSSLMGGAGLLQETQYF. CDR3 bases: TGTACCAGCAGTTTAATGGGAGGGGCCGGACTGTTGCAAGAGACCCAGTACTTC.

Ten or more counts support this clonotype. The chain couples TRBV5-1 to TRBJ2-6; 8 positions match TRBD1. Germline CDR1 SGHRS, CDR2 YFSETQ. There are 17 residues in the CDR3. Germline trimming cut 7 bases from V and 1 base from J; bases unmatched to any gene: 10. CDR3 sequence reads: CASREQGGSSGANVLTF. The CDR3 DNA sequence: TGCGCCAGCCGAGAACAGGGGGGAAGTTCTGGGGCCAACGTCCTGACTTTC.

This clonotype has a count of ten or more. The CDR3 here is CASSSWANYEQYF. In DNA, the CDR3 is TGCGCCAGCAGCTCTTGGGCCAACTACGAGCAGTACTTC. The chain has TRBV5-1 and TRBJ2-7; no firm D call. V lost 3 bases and J 3 bases, leaving 10 bases between the germline ends. The germline CDR1 and CDR2 sequences are SGHRS and YFSETQ. The CDR3 runs 13 residues.

This clonotype was seen only a few times. This chain uses TRBV4-2 with TRBJ1-4; D is unresolved. This CDR3 contains 18 residues. CDR1 and CDR2 (germline): LGHNA, YNFKEQ. Trimming left V 4 bases short and J 6 bases short, with 24 bases between. The CDR3: CASSPALDSFGGDEKLFF. DNA of the CDR3: TGTGCCAGCAGCCCTGCCCTCGACTCCTTCGGAGGCGATGAAAAACTGTTTTTT.

This clonotype was seen many times. The chain carries TRBV5-1 and TRBJ1-2, with 9 bases that match TRBD1. This CDR3 comprises 15 residues. Looked up from germline, CDR1 is SGHRS and CDR2 is YFSETQ. V shed 3 bases and J 6 bases; nucleotides not matched to a gene: 9. CDR3: CASSSRPGQGNGYTF. DNA of the CDR3: TGCGCCAGCAGCTCCCGCCCGGGACAGGGTAATGGCTACACCTTC.

This clonotype was counted many times. The chain recombines TRBV7-9 with TRBJ2-7; D is perhaps TRBD1 (5 bases). The CDR3 sequence is 14 residues long. The V gene lost 3 bases and the J gene lost 4 bases, with 13 bases spanning the gap. Looked up from germline, CDR1 is SEHNR and CDR2 is FQNEAQ (reference sequence). The CDR3 region has the DNA TGTGCCAGCAGCTTGGGGCCGAGTAGATACGAGCAGTACTTC. Translating it yields CASSLGPSRYEQYF.

This clonotype showed up many times. This sequence joins TRBV20-1 and TRBJ1-2, with TRBD1 identical over 8 bases. The germline V gene has CDR1 DFQATT and CDR2 SNEGSKA (reference sequence). The V and J ends lost 5 bases and 4 bases, in that order; junction bases with no gene match: 6. CDR3 size: 13 residues. The CDR3 DNA reads TGCAGTGCTGTGGACAGGGTCGGCTATGGCTACACCTTC. Translation: CSAVDRVGYGYTF.